This TCR beta chain was sequenced for a study of CD8+CD57+ T cells in acquired aplastic anemia. Study-wide context: Sorted CD4+ and CD8+ cells gave a mean 3.2 ug DNA, range roughly 0.18 to 27.4 ug. General study points: Overlapping CD8+ CDR3 repertoires of patients and controls contained about 27 shared sequences. Controls did not differ significantly from patients in CD8+ Simpson's diversity.

To note about this clonotype: Its antigen is currently unknown. Germline is not matched at one junction end, which may reflect a read error.

The germline V gene encodes CDR1 DFQATT and CDR2 SNEGSKA (reference sequence). The CDR3 loop spans 11 amino acids. Profiles of TCR beta VDJ and CDR3 were generated from a genomic DNA template. Each CDR3 protein gets one entry after TCRdb re-called the reads with MiXCR. The table has 400,000 to 500,000 distinct CDR3 sequences, approximately 70% seen once. This clonotype was obtained from a human donor in good health, serving as a control. Sequencing input: sorted CD4+, CD8+, or CD8+CD57+ T cells (not recorded which) from PBMCs. The genes are TRBV20-1 and TRBJ1-2; D is ambiguous. CDR3 loop: CSATGSNGDTF. In nucleotides, the CDR3 is TGCAGTGCAACTGGGTCGAATGGCGACACCTTC.